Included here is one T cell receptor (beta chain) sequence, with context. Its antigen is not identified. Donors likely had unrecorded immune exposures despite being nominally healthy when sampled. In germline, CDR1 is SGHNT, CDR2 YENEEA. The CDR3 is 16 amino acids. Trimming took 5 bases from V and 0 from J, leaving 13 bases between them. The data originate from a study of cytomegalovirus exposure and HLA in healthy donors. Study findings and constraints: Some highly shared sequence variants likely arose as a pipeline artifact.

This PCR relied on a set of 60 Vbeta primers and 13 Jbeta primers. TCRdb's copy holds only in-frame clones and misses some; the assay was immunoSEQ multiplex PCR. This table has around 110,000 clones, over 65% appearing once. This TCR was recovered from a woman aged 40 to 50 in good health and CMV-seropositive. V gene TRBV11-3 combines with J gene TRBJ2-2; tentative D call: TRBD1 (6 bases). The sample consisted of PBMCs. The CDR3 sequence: CASSRVTGSNTGELFF. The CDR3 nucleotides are TGTGCCAGCAGCCGCGTCACAGGGTCGAACACCGGGGAGCTGTTTTTT.